This T cell receptor beta chain originates from a study of shared clonotypes between healthy human individuals. The ends were cut back, 8 bases at V and 2 bases at J, with 10 bases in the middle. The CDR3 consists of 13 residues. Germline V gene lookup returns CDR1 MNHEY and CDR2 SMNVEV (reference sequence). Every contributor of samples was a Caucasian grown-up residing in Nashville, Tennessee. At deep level, the assay was performed. In the original workflow: With immunoSEQ giving junction-only sequences and no quality scores, filtering differed. The table came from immunoSEQ multiplex PCR; TCRdb's copy has only in-frame clones and leaves some out. V and J calls and clone size follow that table, whereas D and trimming were derived from the DNA. The repertoire consists of fewer than 350,000 clones, with 87% occurring once and the leading ten covering around 15%.

Material for sequencing was memory CD8+ T cells sorted from blood. Subset here: CD45RO+ cells pooled with CCR7-negative TemRA cells. The receptor comes from a man aged 18 to 29 in good health. This chain links TRBV27 with TRBJ1-5, with D possibly being TRBD1 (5 bases). As DNA, the CDR3 is TGTGCCAGCGCAGGGTTCGGCAATCAGCCCCAGCATTTT. This sequence encodes CASAGFGNQPQHF.